Sequencing of this TCR beta chain was carried out in a study of shared clonotypes between healthy human individuals. This clone came up a few times. Other nucleotide sequences in the sample specify the same CDR3. Deep level was the assay's run setting. Some clones are missing from TCRdb's copy, which holds only in-frame ones; the method was immunoSEQ multiplex PCR. The sample records approximately 2,200,000 clones, about 92% being singletons. CDR3 size: 14 residues. V was pared by 0 bases and J by 0 bases, with 5 bases between. Germline V lookup: CDR1 LGHNA, CDR2 YNFKEQ. Positively selected for CCR7, the CD45RO-negative cells used as naive CD8 cells excluded terminally differentiated effector memory CD45RA+ cells.

The rearrangement uses TRBV4-2 and TRBJ1-1, with D unresolved. The sample comprised naive CD8+ T cells from PBMCs. The TCR was taken from a man between 18 and 29 years old in good health. Some clones in this sample may be carry-over from other donors' samples. The CDR3 DNA is TGTGCCAGCAGCCAAGATCCCTTGAACACTGAAGCTTTCTTT. Translated: CASSQDPLNTEAFF.